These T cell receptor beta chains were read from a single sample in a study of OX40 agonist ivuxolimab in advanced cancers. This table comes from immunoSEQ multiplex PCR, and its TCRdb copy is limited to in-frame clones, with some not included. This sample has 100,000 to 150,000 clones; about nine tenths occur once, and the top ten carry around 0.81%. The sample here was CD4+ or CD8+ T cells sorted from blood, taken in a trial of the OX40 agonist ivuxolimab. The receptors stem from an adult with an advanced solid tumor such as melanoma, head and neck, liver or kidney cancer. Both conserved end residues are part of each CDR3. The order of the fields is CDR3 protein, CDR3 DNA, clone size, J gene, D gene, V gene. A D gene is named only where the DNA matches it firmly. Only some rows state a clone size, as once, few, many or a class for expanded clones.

CDR3 protein: CASSLAPRDSYEQYF
CDR3 DNA: TGTGCCAGCAGCTTGGCGCCCCGGGACTCCTACGAGCAGTACTTC
clone size: -
J gene: TRBJ2-7
D gene: -
V gene: TRBV5-6

CDR3 protein: CASSLGQPNTEAFF
CDR3 DNA: TGTGCCAGCAGCTTAGGACAACCGAACACTGAAGCTTTCTTT
clone size: once
J gene: TRBJ1-1
D gene: -
V gene: TRBV7-9

CDR3 protein: CASSIGTPLGMGTQYF
CDR3 DNA: TGTGCCAGCAGCATAGGGACTCCCCTTGGTATGGGTACGCAGTATTTT
clone size: once
J gene: TRBJ2-3
D gene: -
V gene: TRBV11-2

CDR3 protein: CAWSVPGVILSGNTIYF
CDR3 DNA: TGTGCCTGGAGTGTACCGGGGGTAATTCTCTCTGGAAACACCATATATTTT
clone size: -
J gene: TRBJ1-3
D gene: -
V gene: TRBV30

CDR3 protein: CASSYEGNEKLFF
CDR3 DNA: TGTGCCAGCAGTTACGAGGGGAATGAAAAACTGTTTTTT
clone size: -
J gene: TRBJ1-4
D gene: -
V gene: TRBV6-6

CDR3 protein: CASSRSGSSYNEQFF
CDR3 DNA: TGTGCCAGCAGCCGTAGCGGGAGCTCCTACAATGAGCAGTTCTTC
clone size: -
J gene: TRBJ2-1
D gene: TRBD2
V gene: TRBV7-9

CDR3 protein: CASSSKETQYF
CDR3 DNA: TGTGCCAGTAGTTCCAAAGAGACCCAGTACTTC
clone size: -
J gene: TRBJ2-5
D gene: -
V gene: TRBV19

CDR3 protein: CARRGTEVSGANVLTF
CDR3 DNA: TGTGCCAGAAGAGGGACGGAAGTTTCTGGGGCCAACGTCCTGACTTTC
clone size: -
J gene: TRBJ2-6
D gene: -
V gene: TRBV7-5

CDR3 protein: CASSIDLRQPQHF
CDR3 DNA: TGTGCCAGTAGTATAGATCTAAGGCAGCCCCAGCATTTT
clone size: -
J gene: TRBJ1-5
D gene: -
V gene: TRBV19

CDR3 protein: CASSRMDNEQFF
CDR3 DNA: TGTGCCAGCAGCAGGATGGACAATGAGCAGTTCTTC
clone size: -
J gene: TRBJ2-1
D gene: -
V gene: TRBV6-1

CDR3 protein: CASSLGGRDYNEQFF
CDR3 DNA: TGTGCCAGCAGTTTAGGCGGGAGGGACTACAATGAGCAGTTCTTC
clone size: few
J gene: TRBJ2-1
D gene: TRBD2
V gene: TRBV28

CDR3 protein: CASSDRRAGANVLTF
CDR3 DNA: TGTGCCAGCAGCGACCGACGGGCTGGGGCCAACGTCCTGACTTTC
clone size: -
J gene: TRBJ2-6
D gene: -
V gene: TRBV11-2

CDR3 protein: CASSYSREEQYF
CDR3 DNA: TGTGCCAGCAGTTACTCGCGGGAGGAGCAGTACTTC
clone size: -
J gene: TRBJ2-7
D gene: TRBD2
V gene: TRBV6-6

CDR3 protein: CASSLGTGVEAFF
CDR3 DNA: TGTGCCAGCAGCTTGGGGACAGGGGTCGAAGCTTTCTTT
clone size: once
J gene: TRBJ1-1
D gene: TRBD1
V gene: TRBV5-4

CDR3 protein: CASSLDLAGGPYEQYF
CDR3 DNA: TGCGCCAGCAGCCTAGATCTAGCGGGAGGGCCCTACGAGCAGTACTTC
clone size: -
J gene: TRBJ2-7
D gene: TRBD2
V gene: TRBV4-1

CDR3 protein: CASSGQGNTEAFF
CDR3 DNA: TGTGCCAGCAGCGGACAAGGGAACACTGAAGCTTTCTTT
clone size: -
J gene: TRBJ1-1
D gene: -
V gene: TRBV28

CDR3 protein: CASSFSPRNEKLFF
CDR3 DNA: TGTGCCAGCAGCTTCAGTCCCCGTAATGAAAAACTGTTTTTT
clone size: -
J gene: TRBJ1-4
D gene: -
V gene: TRBV5-6

CDR3 protein: CASSLALLAGAGETQYF
CDR3 DNA: TGTGCCAGCAGCTTGGCCTTATTAGCGGGAGCGGGAGAGACCCAGTACTTC
clone size: once
J gene: TRBJ2-5
D gene: TRBD2
V gene: TRBV5-4

CDR3 protein: CASISWGGRLPQHF
CDR3 DNA: TGTGCCAGCATTTCTTGGGGAGGGCGGTTGCCCCAGCATTTT
clone size: -
J gene: TRBJ1-5
D gene: -
V gene: TRBV28

CDR3 protein: CASSVVRGRTDSF
CDR3 DNA: TGTGCCAGCAGCGTAGTGCGTGGGAGGACAGATAGTTTT
clone size: -
J gene: TRBJ1-4
D gene: -
V gene: TRBV9

CDR3 protein: CASSSSGRNNEQFF
CDR3 DNA: TGTGCCAGCAGTTCTAGCGGGAGAAACAATGAGCAGTTCTTC
clone size: once
J gene: TRBJ2-1
D gene: TRBD2
V gene: TRBV6-6

CDR3 protein: CASRGVGLTYEQYF
CDR3 DNA: TGTGCCAGCAGGGGAGTCGGACTCACCTACGAGCAGTACTTC
clone size: -
J gene: TRBJ2-7
D gene: -
V gene: TRBV7-8

CDR3 protein: CASSARQGELFF
CDR3 DNA: TGTGCCAGCAGCGCCCGACAGGGGGAACTGTTTTTT
clone size: -
J gene: TRBJ1-4
D gene: TRBD1
V gene: TRBV7-9

CDR3 protein: CASSRERDRDEKLFF
CDR3 DNA: TGTGCCAGCAGTAGAGAGAGGGACAGGGATGAAAAACTGTTTTTT
clone size: -
J gene: TRBJ1-4
D gene: TRBD1
V gene: TRBV27

CDR3 protein: CSARDRTNTGELFF
CDR3 DNA: TGCAGCGCTCGGGACAGGACGAACACCGGGGAGCTGTTTTTT
clone size: -
J gene: TRBJ2-2
D gene: TRBD1
V gene: TRBV29-1

CDR3 protein: CASSRSNSYEQYF
CDR3 DNA: TGTGCCAGCAGCCGGTCTAACTCCTACGAGCAGTACTTC
clone size: -
J gene: TRBJ2-7
D gene: -
V gene: TRBV9

CDR3 protein: CASIQGIGTEAFF
CDR3 DNA: TGTGCCAGCATCCAGGGGATAGGCACTGAAGCTTTCTTT
clone size: -
J gene: TRBJ1-1
D gene: -
V gene: TRBV6-1

CDR3 protein: CASSDRAGDTDTQYF
CDR3 DNA: TGTGCCAGCAGTGATCGTGCGGGAGACACAGATACGCAGTATTTT
clone size: -
J gene: TRBJ2-3
D gene: TRBD2
V gene: TRBV6-4

CDR3 protein: CASSYSGEGAYGYTF
CDR3 DNA: TGTGCCAGCAGTTACTCTGGGGAGGGGGCGTATGGCTACACCTTC
clone size: -
J gene: TRBJ1-2
D gene: TRBD1
V gene: TRBV6-5

CDR3 protein: CASSQPYRDRDGYTF
CDR3 DNA: TGCGCCAGCAGCCAACCCTACCGGGACAGGGATGGCTACACCTTC
clone size: -
J gene: TRBJ1-2
D gene: TRBD1
V gene: TRBV4-1

CDR3 protein: CASRKPGGGETQYF
CDR3 DNA: TGCGCCAGCAGGAAACCAGGGGGCGGAGAGACCCAGTACTTC
clone size: -
J gene: TRBJ2-5
D gene: TRBD1
V gene: TRBV5-1

CDR3 protein: CASSQGLEQYF
CDR3 DNA: TGTGCCAGCAGCCAGGGCCTCGAGCAGTACTTC
clone size: few
J gene: TRBJ2-7
D gene: -
V gene: TRBV7-9

CDR3 protein: CASSPPSRVYEQYF
CDR3 DNA: TGTGCCAGCTCACCACCGTCCCGCGTCTACGAGCAGTACTTC
clone size: -
J gene: TRBJ2-7
D gene: -
V gene: TRBV18

CDR3 protein: CSVPKTVYGYTF
CDR3 DNA: TGCAGCGTTCCCAAGACAGTCTATGGCTACACCTTC
clone size: -
J gene: TRBJ1-2
D gene: -
V gene: TRBV29-1

CDR3 protein: CASRPGTSNSPLHF
CDR3 DNA: TGTGCCAGCAGACCCGGGACATCCAATTCACCCCTCCACTTT
clone size: -
J gene: TRBJ1-6
D gene: -
V gene: TRBV16

CDR3 protein: CASSLLTSGSADTQYF
CDR3 DNA: TGTGCCAGCAGTTTGCTCACTAGCGGGAGTGCAGATACGCAGTATTTT
clone size: -
J gene: TRBJ2-3
D gene: TRBD2
V gene: TRBV28

CDR3 protein: CASSPQGRTGAEAFF
CDR3 DNA: TGTGCCAGCAGTCCCCAGGGGCGAACGGGGGCTGAAGCTTTCTTT
clone size: -
J gene: TRBJ1-1
D gene: -
V gene: TRBV6-5